The clone carrying this T cell receptor beta chain has ten or more counts. No antigen is known for it. These data originate in a study of T cells after yellow fever vaccination. Study-wide results and limits: Only a small proportion of the clonotypes turned up in both the CD4 and the CD8 compartments, likely arising from convergent recombination. There was a possibility that FACS-sorted repertoires contained abundant clonotypes contaminating from the bulk population.

The V end was cut by 8 bases, the J end by 5 bases, with 15 bases between. CDR3 length equals 13 residues. 5'RACE template switching produced TCR cDNA carrying a universal primer site and UMIs. A single record per CDR3 protein comes from TCRdb applying MiXCR to the 5' RACE reads. This table has more than 300,000 distinct CDR3 sequences, approximately 12% appearing once. This chain uses TRBV12-3 or TRBV12-4 with TRBJ1-1; no clear D. The receptor's source is a man between 18 and 29 years old who received the YFV17D yellow fever vaccine. The material was CD4+ T cells sorted from PBMCs, obtained 45 days after the yellow fever booster vaccination. The CDR3 bases are TGTGCCAGCGATACCCAGACCTCGACTGAAGCTTTCTTT. Translating gives CASDTQTSTEAFF.